This T cell receptor beta chain was retrieved from a study of blood T cell repertoires in COVID-19. Overall study context: The samples span acute and convalescent COVID-19 from the United States, Italy and Spain. Sources were T cells, B-cell-depleted T cells, or PBMCs; the material itself was cDNA or gDNA.

Study members were between about 18 and 95 years old and lived in some 22 US regions. Each participant's cohort was designated according to participant-reported clinical history. Looked up from germline, CDR1 is LGHNA and CDR2 is YNFKEQ. The CDR3 contains 11 residues. V lost 0 bases and J lost 7, with 3 bases in between. Sequenced by immunoSEQ multiplex PCR; TCRdb stores in-frame clones only, minus some. The table shows approximately 250,000 clones, with approximately 90% occurring only once. Specimen: PBMCs or T cells enriched from blood (not recorded which). The V gene is TRBV4-2, the J gene TRBJ1-2; D is undetermined. The source is a woman in her thirties who had recovered from COVID-19. Here the CDR3 reads CASSQDSGYTF. The DNA of the CDR3 is TGTGCCAGCAGCCAAGACAGTGGCTACACCTTC.